This entry lists 32 T cell receptor beta chains sequenced from one sample in a study of glioma-infiltrating T cells. The iRepertoire nested amplicon-rescue multiplex PCR amplified TCR alpha and beta CDR3s from RNA. Using its own MiXCR run on the multiplex PCR reads, TCRdb lists one record per CDR3 protein. The sample lists roughly 350,000 distinct CDR3 sequences, 41% occurring once. The sample comprised glioma tissue, nonneoplastic brain tissue, or PBMCs (not recorded which). These receptors were collected from a human donor with low-grade glioma or glioblastoma, undergoing nonglioma brain surgery, or in good health (not recorded which).

The genes are TRBV4-2 and TRBJ2-1; TRBD2 matches at 11 bases. This CDR3 contains 16 residues. The germline V gene encodes CDR1 LGHNA and CDR2 YNFKEQ. With 0 bases clipped from V and 5 bases from J, the junction kept 3 bases outside the gene matches. CDR3 sequence reads: CASSQETSGSHNEQFF. The DNA of the CDR3 is TGTGCCAGCAGCCAAGAAACTAGCGGGAGCCACAATGAGCAGTTCTTC.

Comments on this clonotype: The CDR3 end shows no conserved phenylalanine or tryptophan, and so a read error is likely. The DNA is omitted, as the CDR3 cannot be located on it reliably, and the CDR3 follows TCRdb's listing. The J gene is TRBJ2-7, the V gene TRBV6-2 or TRBV6-3. Germline loops: CDR1 MNHEY, CDR2 SVGEGT. From its first to its last residue, the CDR3 has 13 amino acids. This chain's CDR3 is CASSYLAREVFNY.

For the CDR3, the DNA is TGTGCCAGCAGCCCAGGGGGCGCCCCTGGCTACACCTTC. Amino acids: CASSPGGAPGYTF. V is TRBV7-2 and J is TRBJ1-2; 8 nucleotides line up with TRBD1. The CDR3 has 13 residues. Germline CDR1 is SGHTA and CDR2 is FQGNSA. V trimming: 5 bases; J trimming: 7 bases; junction bases outside the gene matches: 6.

This clonotype was recorded at least ten times. V gene TRBV27 combines with J gene TRBJ2-3; TRBD2 matches at 10 bases. Per germline, CDR1 MNHEY and CDR2 SMNVEV (reference sequence). CDR3 length: 15 amino acids. The V segment lost 8 bases and the J segment 4 bases; nucleotides outside the gene matches: 9. The CDR3 DNA reads TGTGCCAGCCGCCGCACTAGCGGGAAGGCAGATACGCAGTATTTT. This gives the protein CASRRTSGKADTQYF.

The rearrangement links TRBV2 to TRBJ2-3; D not resolved. Per germline, CDR1 SNHLY and CDR2 FYNNEI. This CDR3 has 14 residues. V lost 3 bases, J lost 2 bases, and 9 bases lay in between. CDR3 sequence: CASSEKFLTDTQYF. The CDR3 nucleotides are TGTGCCAGCAGTGAGAAATTCCTCACAGATACGCAGTATTTT. Full variable domain (remainder filled in from reference TRBV2 and TRBJ2-3): EPEVTQTPSHQVTQMGQEVILRCVPISNHLYFYWYRQILGQKVEFLVSFYNNEISEKSEIFDDQFSVERPDGSNFTLKIRSTKLEDSAMYFCASSEKFLTDTQYFGPGTRLTVL.

This chain links TRBV20-1 with TRBJ2-1; TRBD2 matches 10 bases. The CDR3 length is 16 residues. J lost 0 bases, V lost 7 bases, and 9 bases had no gene match. From germline, CDR1 is DFQATT and CDR2 SNEGSKA (reference sequence). The chain's CDR3 is CSERSSSGSSYNEQFF. CDR3 nucleotide sequence: TGCAGTGAACGTTCGTCTAGCGGGAGCTCCTACAATGAGCAGTTCTTC.

This clonotype came up a few times. The rearrangement links TRBV24-1 to TRBJ1-2; D is possibly TRBD1 (6 bases). The CDR3 length is 14 residues. Germline V gives CDR1 KGHDR, CDR2 SFDVKD. The ends were cut back, 4 bases at V and 4 bases at J, with 12 bases in the middle. CDR3 nucleotides: TGTGCCACCAGTGACCCGCGGACAGCCTATGGCTACACCTTC. Residues: CATSDPRTAYGYTF.

Points on this clonotype: A read error is possible here, since a much larger clone lies one base away. This chain links TRBV27 with TRBJ2-1; the D gene is possibly TRBD1 (6 bases). Germline lookup yields CDR1 MNHEY and CDR2 SMNVEV (reference sequence). The CDR3 is 16 amino acids. With 6 bases removed from V and 8 bases from J, the gap between germline ends came to 23 bases. The CDR3 nucleotides are TGTGCCAGCAGGTCAATCCTCCAGGGGTACTATGATGAGCAGTTCTTC. The encoded protein is CASRSILQGYYDEQFF.

This clonotype occurred many times. The V call is TRBV28, the J call TRBJ2-5; weak D call: TRBD2 (7 bases). The CDR3 spans 14 residues. Germline lookup yields CDR1 MDHEN and CDR2 SYDVKM. The ends were cut back, 5 bases at V and 2 bases at J, with 12 bases in the middle. The CDR3 DNA reads TGTGCCAGCAGTGAAGGGAGGGGGCAAGAGACCCAGTACTTC. Its protein product is CASSEGRGQETQYF.

The J gene is TRBJ1-5, the V gene TRBV28; a weak D match, TRBD1 (6 bases). Germline V gives CDR1 MDHEN, CDR2 SYDVKM. V was clipped by 1 base and J by 7 bases, with 11 bases between them. The CDR3 loop spans 14 amino acids. The CDR3 DNA sequence: TGTGCCAGCAGTTTATACAGGGCGGGCCAGCCCCAGCATTTT. It specifies CASSLYRAGQPQHF.

The J gene is TRBJ1-5, the V gene TRBV15; D uncertain. The CDR3 length is 17 residues. Germline assignment: CDR1 LNHNV and CDR2 YYDKDF (reference sequence). V was trimmed by 8 bases and J by 4 bases, leaving 24 bases between them. CDR3 nucleotide sequence: TGTGCCACCCGCCGGGGAAAGGGAGGGTCGGGGAATCAGCCCCAGCATTTT. Protein product: CATRRGKGGSGNQPQHF.

This clonotype has just one count. A read error may explain this, as a much larger clone is one base away. This chain links TRBV15 with TRBJ2-1; the D is unclear. Germline lookup yields CDR1 LNHNV and CDR2 YYDKDF (reference sequence). CDR3 length equals 14 residues. CDR3 loop: CATSGDSSYNEQFF. CDR3 DNA: TGTGCCACCAGCGGAGATTCGTCCTACAATGAGCAGTTCTTC. The full variable domain, rest sourced from reference TRBV15 and TRBJ2-1, is DAMVIQNPRYQVTQFGKPVTLSCSQTLNHNVMYWYQQKSSQAPKLLFHYYDKDFNNEADTPDNFQSRRPNTSFCFLDIRSPGLGDTAMYLCATSGDSSYNEQFFGPGTRLTVL.

This clonotype was recorded a few times. The rearrangement links TRBV18 to TRBJ2-5, with D hard to call. V dropped 1 base and J dropped 0 bases, with 9 bases sitting between them. The CDR3 totals 15 residues. Germline V gene lookup returns CDR1 KGHSH and CDR2 LQKENI. CDR3 protein: CASSPRSGNQETQYF. As DNA, the CDR3 is TGTGCCAGCTCACCACGATCAGGAAACCAAGAGACCCAGTACTTC.

At least ten counts were recorded for this clonotype. The rearrangement joins TRBV27 to TRBJ2-1; D gene unclear. CDR1 is MNHEY and CDR2 is SMNVEV in the germline V gene (reference sequence). Trimming stripped 2 bases from V and 4 bases from J, with 12 bases between. The CDR3 runs to 15 residues. The CDR3 DNA sequence: TGTGCCAGCAGTTTAGGAAGCGCCAATTACAATGAGCAGTTCTTC. It is translated as CASSLGSANYNEQFF.

This clonotype was picked up many times. The chain joins TRBV28 to TRBJ2-1; D is undetermined. V lost 3 bases, J lost 4 bases, and 7 bases lay in between. The CDR3 length is 13 residues. Germline assignment: CDR1 MDHEN and CDR2 SYDVKM. The CDR3 nucleotides are TGTGCCAGCAGTTTCCACGGATACAATGAGCAGTTCTTC. Amino acids: CASSFHGYNEQFF.

This clonotype occurred once. The chain links TRBV20-1 to TRBJ2-1; D perhaps matches TRBD2 (6 bases). The germline gives CDR1 DFQATT, CDR2 SNEGSKA (reference sequence). Trimming shortened V by 5 bases and J by 1 base, and 21 bases separated the two germline ends. The CDR3 is 17 amino acids. CDR3 sequence (DNA): TGCAGTGCTCGCAGGACTACCGGGAGTCTTTCCTACAATGAGCAGTTCTTC. As protein: CSARRTTGSLSYNEQFF.

This clonotype was found once. The DNA is omitted, as the CDR3 cannot be located on it reliably, and the CDR3 follows TCRdb's listing. The chain links TRBV4-1 to TRBJ1-1; the table names TRBD1, a call not compared with the DNA. The CDR3 is 14 residues long, counting both termini. Germline loops: CDR1 MGHRA, CDR2 YSYEKL. This CDR3 reads CASSQWAPGTEASF.

The chain couples TRBV20-1 to TRBJ2-3; possibly TRBD2 for D (5 bases). CDR1 and CDR2 from the germline V gene are DFQATT and SNEGSKA (reference sequence). V lost 5 bases, J lost 6 bases, and 15 bases lay in between. This CDR3 is built from 13 residues. The DNA of the CDR3 is TGCAGTGCTCGTAGCGACGGGGAGGATACGCAGTATTTT. Encoded protein: CSARSDGEDTQYF.

The rearrangement uses TRBV3-1 and TRBJ2-7; 7 positions agree with TRBD2. Trimming at V came to 0 bases and at J to 3 bases, leaving 5 bases not matched to a gene. Germline loops: CDR1 LGHDT, CDR2 YNNKEL (reference sequence). The CDR3 contains 15 residues. CDR3 coding DNA: TGTGCCAGCAGCCAAGAAGGAAGCGGGAACTACGAGCAGTACTTC. As protein: CASSQEGSGNYEQYF.

About this clonotype: As the CDR3 is not closed by the conserved phenylalanine or tryptophan, this likely results from a read error. The chain recombines TRBV3-1 with TRBJ1-3; TRBD1 might be the D (6 bases). Germline CDR1 is LGHDT and CDR2 is YNNKEL (reference sequence). The CDR3 has 16 amino acids. Trimming removed 1 base from V and 4 bases from J, with 14 bases in between. CDR3 nucleotide sequence: TGTGCCAGCAGCCAAGCGGCAGGGGAGGTCGGAAACACCATATATCTT. Its translation: CASSQAAGEVGNTIYL.

This clonotype was recorded at least ten times. The chain combines TRBV20-1 with TRBJ1-3; possible D gene TRBD1, 5 bases. The CDR3 has 15 amino acids. V was cut by 6 bases and J by 3 bases, with 18 bases left in between. Germline CDR1 is DFQATT and CDR2 is SNEGSKA (reference sequence). The DNA of the CDR3 is TGCAGTGCCCTTCCTGTTCCGGGGGGTGGAAACACCATATATTTT. It codes for CSALPVPGGGNTIYF.

This clonotype has only a few counts. This chain connects TRBV12-3 or TRBV12-4 to TRBJ2-3; D unclear. The CDR3 runs to 15 residues. The V end lost 3 bases, the J end lost 1 base, and 11 bases lay between the germline ends. The CDR3 loop is CASSFSKGGTDTQYF. CDR3 DNA: TGTGCCAGCAGTTTTTCAAAAGGAGGCACAGATACGCAGTATTTT.

This clonotype was seen many times. V and J are TRBV27 and TRBJ2-3; D call uncertain. The CDR3 is made up of 13 amino acids. V lost 2 bases and J 2 bases, leaving 5 bases between the germline ends. Per germline, CDR1 MNHEY and CDR2 SMNVEV (reference sequence). CDR3 region: CASSLGVTDTQYF. The CDR3 DNA sequence: TGTGCCAGCAGTTTAGGAGTCACAGATACGCAGTATTTT.

The chain links TRBV4-3 to TRBJ2-5; D not certain. CDR1 is LGHNA, CDR2 YSLEER, per germline. The CDR3 extends over 12 amino acids. V lost 3 bases and J 0 bases, leaving 2 bases between the germline ends. CDR3 in amino acids: CASSQNQETQYF. The CDR3 coding sequence is TGCGCCAGCAGCCAGAACCAAGAGACCCAGTACTTC.

This clonotype was observed many times. The CDR3 DNA reads TGTGCCAGCAGTGAATTTGAGACCCAGTACTTC. It is translated as CASSEFETQYF. The chain employs TRBV6-1 and TRBJ2-5; D ambiguous. Trimming pared 2 bases from V and 5 bases from J, leaving 3 bases between. Germline lookup yields CDR1 MNHNS and CDR2 SASEGT. This CDR3 is 11 amino acids long.

The V gene is TRBV3-1, the J gene TRBJ2-7, with D possibly TRBD1 on 5 matching bases. The CDR3 totals 15 residues. V was pared by 1 base and J by 2 bases, with 12 bases between. Germline loops: CDR1 LGHDT, CDR2 YNNKEL (reference sequence). The DNA of the CDR3 is TGTGCCAGCAGCCAAGGACAGTTATCGGCCTACGAGCAGTACTTC. It codes for CASSQGQLSAYEQYF.

On this clonotype itself: This may be a read error: a much more frequent sequence differs by one nucleotide. The V and J genes are TRBV27 and TRBJ1-1, with D unresolved. The CDR3 contains 13 residues. Germline lookup yields CDR1 MNHEY and CDR2 SMNVEV (reference sequence). The V and J ends lost 3 bases and 11 bases respectively, with 16 bases between them. CDR3 region: CASSFSHGSEAFF. CDR3 nucleotides: TGTGCCAGCAGTTTTAGCCACGGATCGGAGGCTTTCTTT.

The chain links TRBV7-2 to TRBJ2-3; perhaps TRBD2 as D (6 bases). The CDR3 totals 15 residues. The V gene lost 3 bases and the J gene lost 0 bases, with 10 bases spanning the gap. Germline V CDR1 and CDR2: SGHTA, FQGNSA. CDR3 DNA sequence: TGTGCCAGCAGCTTCCGGCGGGAAAGCACAGATACGCAGTATTTT. Translation: CASSFRRESTDTQYF.

This clonotype was counted many times. The V call is TRBV6-1, the J call TRBJ2-7; 11 bases align to TRBD2. Germline lookup yields CDR1 MNHNS and CDR2 SASEGT. CDR3 length equals 15 residues. Unmatched junction bases numbered 3, after V lost 1 base and J lost 4 bases. This chain's CDR3 is CASSEGSGRVYEQYF. For the CDR3, the DNA is TGTGCCAGCAGTGAAGGTAGCGGGAGGGTGTACGAGCAGTACTTC.

The V call is TRBV4-2, the J call TRBJ2-1, with D possibly being TRBD2 (6 bases). This CDR3 contains 17 residues. Germline-derived CDR1 and CDR2 are LGHNA and YNFKEQ. Trimming pared 5 bases from V and 3 bases from J, leaving 20 bases between. The CDR3 DNA reads as TGTGCCAGCAGCTTAGATATCTCCGGGACTCTCTACAATGAGCAGTTCTTC. Translation gives CASSLDISGTLYNEQFF.

This clonotype has just a few counts. This chain links TRBV7-2 with TRBJ1-1; D is ambiguous. The V and J ends lost 3 bases and 5 bases respectively, with 13 bases between them. CDR1 and CDR2 from the germline V gene are SGHTA and FQGNSA. The CDR3 covers 14 residues. The CDR3 region is CASSLSFGETEAFF. The DNA for the CDR3 is TGTGCCAGCAGCTTGTCGTTCGGTGAAACTGAAGCTTTCTTT.

The J gene is TRBJ2-7, the V gene TRBV28; TRBD2 agrees at 7 bases. The CDR3 is 14 residues long. The germline gives CDR1 MDHEN, CDR2 SYDVKM. The V and J ends lost 7 bases and 0 bases, in that order; junction bases with no gene match: 6. CDR3 sequence (DNA): TGTGCCAGCACATTAGCGGGCGGCTCCTACGAGCAGTACTTC. It is translated as CASTLAGGSYEQYF.